This T cell receptor beta chain was retrieved from a study of blood T cell repertoires in COVID-19. Assay used: immunoSEQ multiplex PCR; TCRdb lists only in-frame clones, some missing. The sample has approximately 41,000 clones, around 81% seen once. V was trimmed by 7 bases and J by 0 bases, leaving 3 bases between them. Germline loops: CDR1 MNHNY, CDR2 SVGAGI (reference sequence). CDR3 size: 11 residues. The chain couples TRBV6-6 to TRBJ1-2; D remains ambiguous. The origin of this receptor is a man aged 40-55 years with active or convalescent COVID-19. The material sequenced was peripheral blood. In DNA form, the CDR3 reads TGTGCCAGCACAGCTAACTATGGCTACACCTTC. This encodes CASTANYGYTF.